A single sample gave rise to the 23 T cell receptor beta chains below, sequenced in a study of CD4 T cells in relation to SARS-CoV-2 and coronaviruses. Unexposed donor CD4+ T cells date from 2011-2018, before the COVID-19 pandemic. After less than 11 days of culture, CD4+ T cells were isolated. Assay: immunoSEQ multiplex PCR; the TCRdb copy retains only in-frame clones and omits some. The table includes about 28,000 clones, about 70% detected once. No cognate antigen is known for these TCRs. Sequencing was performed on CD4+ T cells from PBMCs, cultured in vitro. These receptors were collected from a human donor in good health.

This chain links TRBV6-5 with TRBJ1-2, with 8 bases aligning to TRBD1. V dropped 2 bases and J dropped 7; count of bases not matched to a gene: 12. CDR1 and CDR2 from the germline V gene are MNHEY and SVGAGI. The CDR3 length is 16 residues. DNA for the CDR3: TGTGCCAGCAGTTACGGGTCGGGACAGGCCTTTTTTGGCTACACCTTC. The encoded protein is CASSYGSGQAFFGYTF.

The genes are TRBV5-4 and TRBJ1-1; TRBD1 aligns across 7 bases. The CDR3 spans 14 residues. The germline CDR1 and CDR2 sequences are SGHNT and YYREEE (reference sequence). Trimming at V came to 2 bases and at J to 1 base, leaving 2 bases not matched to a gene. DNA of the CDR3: TGTGCCAGCAGCTTACAGGGGTGGAACACTGAAGCTTTCTTT. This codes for CASSLQGWNTEAFF.

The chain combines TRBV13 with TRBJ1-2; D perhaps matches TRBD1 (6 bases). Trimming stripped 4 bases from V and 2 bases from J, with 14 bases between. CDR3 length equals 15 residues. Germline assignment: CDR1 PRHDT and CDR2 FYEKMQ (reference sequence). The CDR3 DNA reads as TGTGCCAGCAGCTCAATGGACAGAAACAACTATGGCTACACCTTC. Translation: CASSSMDRNNYGYTF.

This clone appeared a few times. DNA for the CDR3: TGTGCCAGCAGCTTAGATTTCAACATGGTGAATGAGCAGTTCTTC. The encoded protein is CASSLDFNMVNEQFF. V is TRBV7-2 and J is TRBJ2-1; D gene ambiguous. Germline-derived CDR1 and CDR2 are SGHTA and FQGNSA. V was pared by 1 base and J by 7 bases, with 14 bases between. The CDR3 sequence is 15 residues long.

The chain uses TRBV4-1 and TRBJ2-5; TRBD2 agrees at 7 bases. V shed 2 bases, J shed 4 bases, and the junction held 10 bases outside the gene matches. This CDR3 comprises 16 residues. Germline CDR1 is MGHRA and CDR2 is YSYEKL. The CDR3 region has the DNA TGCGCCAGCAGCCAAAGACAGACTAGCCCCGGAGAGACCCAGTACTTC. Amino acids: CASSQRQTSPGETQYF.

CDR3 loop: CASTPDAVREPKNIQYF. Written as DNA, the CDR3 is TGTGCCAGTACCCCTGACGCGGTCCGGGAACCCAAAAACATTCAGTACTTC. The chain couples TRBV19 to TRBJ2-4, with a weak D call TRBD2 (5 bases). Trimming took off 7 bases at V and 2 bases at J, with 21 bases between the two ends. This CDR3 has 17 amino acids. Germline V gives CDR1 LNHDA, CDR2 SQIVND (reference sequence).

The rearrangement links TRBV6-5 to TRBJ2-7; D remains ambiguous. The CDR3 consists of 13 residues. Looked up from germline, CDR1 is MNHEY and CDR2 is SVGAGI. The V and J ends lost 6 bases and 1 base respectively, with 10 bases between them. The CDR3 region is CASSRQLSYEQYF. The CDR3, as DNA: TGTGCCAGCAGCCGTCAATTATCCTACGAGCAGTACTTC.

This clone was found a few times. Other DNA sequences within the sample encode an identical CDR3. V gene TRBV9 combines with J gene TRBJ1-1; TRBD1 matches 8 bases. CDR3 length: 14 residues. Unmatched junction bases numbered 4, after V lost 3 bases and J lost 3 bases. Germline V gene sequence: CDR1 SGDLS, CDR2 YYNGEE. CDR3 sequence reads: CASSAGQGDTEAFF. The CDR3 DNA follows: TGTGCCAGCAGCGCAGGACAGGGTGACACTGAAGCTTTCTTT. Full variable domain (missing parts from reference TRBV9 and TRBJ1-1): DSGVTQTPKHLITATGQRVTLRCSPRSGDLSVYWYQQSLDQGLQFLIQYYNGEERAKGNILERFSAQQFPDLHSELNLSSLELGDSALYFCASSAGQGDTEAFFGQGTRLTVV.

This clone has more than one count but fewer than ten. The CDR3 DNA follows: TGTGCCAGTAGCCCGACTGCACTGCACGAGCAGTACTTC. Translation: CASSPTALHEQYF. This chain connects TRBV19 to TRBJ2-7; no clear D. The CDR3 loop spans 13 amino acids. Trimming left V 6 bases short and J 5 bases short, with 14 bases between. Germline CDR1 and CDR2: LNHDA and SQIVND (reference sequence).

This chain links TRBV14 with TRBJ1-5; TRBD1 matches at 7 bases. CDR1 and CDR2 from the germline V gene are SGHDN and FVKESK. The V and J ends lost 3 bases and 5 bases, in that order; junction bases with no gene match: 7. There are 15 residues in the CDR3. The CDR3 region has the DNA TGTGCCAGCAGCCAGGTGGACAGGTGGCATCAGCCCCAGCATTTT. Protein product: CASSQVDRWHQPQHF.

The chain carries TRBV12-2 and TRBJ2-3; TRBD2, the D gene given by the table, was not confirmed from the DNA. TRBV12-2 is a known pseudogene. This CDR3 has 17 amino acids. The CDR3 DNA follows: TGTGCAAGTCGCTTAGGAGGGCTAGCGGGGGTCCCGGATACGCAGTATTTT. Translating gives CASRLGGLAGVPDTQYF.

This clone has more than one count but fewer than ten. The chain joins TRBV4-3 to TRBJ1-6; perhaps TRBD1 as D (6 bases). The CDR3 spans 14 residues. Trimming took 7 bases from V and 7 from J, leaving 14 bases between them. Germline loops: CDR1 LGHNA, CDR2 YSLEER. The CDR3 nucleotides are TGCGCCAGCACAGGGGAGAGAGGAAATTCACCCCTCCACTTT. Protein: CASTGERGNSPLHF.

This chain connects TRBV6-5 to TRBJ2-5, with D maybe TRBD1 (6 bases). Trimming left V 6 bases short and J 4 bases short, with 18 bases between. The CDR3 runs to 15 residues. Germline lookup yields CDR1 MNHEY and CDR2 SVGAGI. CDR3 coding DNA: TGTGCCAGCAGGGGAGCCCAGGGGTCCCCAGAGACCCAGTACTTC. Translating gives CASRGAQGSPETQYF.

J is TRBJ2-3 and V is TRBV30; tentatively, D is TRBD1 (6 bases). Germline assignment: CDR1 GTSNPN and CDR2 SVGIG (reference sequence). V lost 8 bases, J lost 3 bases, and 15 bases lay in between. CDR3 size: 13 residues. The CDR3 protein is CAERGTGTDTQYF. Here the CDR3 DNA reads TGTGCCGAGAGGGGTACAGGGACAGATACGCAGTATTTT. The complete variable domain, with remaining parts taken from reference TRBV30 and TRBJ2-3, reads SQTIHQWPATLVQPVGSPLSLECTVEGTSNPNLYWYRQAAGRGLQLLFYSVGIGQISSEVPQNLSASRPQDRQFILSSKKLLLSDSGFYLCAERGTGTDTQYFGPGTRLTVL.

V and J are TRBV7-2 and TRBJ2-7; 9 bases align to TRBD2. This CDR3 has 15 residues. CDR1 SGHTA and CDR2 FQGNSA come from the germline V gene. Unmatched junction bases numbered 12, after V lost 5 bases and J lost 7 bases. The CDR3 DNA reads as TGTGCCAGCAGCACTATAGGAGCGGGGGGTGTGGAGCAGTACTTC. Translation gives CASSTIGAGGVEQYF.

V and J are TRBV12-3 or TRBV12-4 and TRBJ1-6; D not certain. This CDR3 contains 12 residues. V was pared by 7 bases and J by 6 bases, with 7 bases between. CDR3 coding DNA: TGTGCCAGCAAACAGTCTAATTCACCCCTCCACTTT. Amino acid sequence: CASKQSNSPLHF.

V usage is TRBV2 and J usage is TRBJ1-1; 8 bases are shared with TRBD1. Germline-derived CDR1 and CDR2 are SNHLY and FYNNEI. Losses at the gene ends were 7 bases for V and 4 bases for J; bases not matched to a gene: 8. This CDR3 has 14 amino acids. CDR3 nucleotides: TGTGCCAGCACCCTAGAGGACAGGGTCACTGAAGCTTTCTTT. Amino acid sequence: CASTLEDRVTEAFF.

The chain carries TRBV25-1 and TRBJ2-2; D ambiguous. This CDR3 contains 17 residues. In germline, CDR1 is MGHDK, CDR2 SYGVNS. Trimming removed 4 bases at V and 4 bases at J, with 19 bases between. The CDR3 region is CASSVLGPSFGTGELFF. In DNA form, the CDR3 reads TGTGCCAGCAGTGTGTTAGGACCTTCGTTTGGCACCGGGGAGCTGTTTTTT.

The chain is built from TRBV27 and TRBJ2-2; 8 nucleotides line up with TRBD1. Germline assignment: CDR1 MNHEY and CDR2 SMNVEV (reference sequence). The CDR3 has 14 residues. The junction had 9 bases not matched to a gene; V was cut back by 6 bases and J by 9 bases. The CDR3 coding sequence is TGTGCCAGCAGCACAGGGGGTCAAAGCAGGGAGCTGTTTTTT. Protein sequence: CASSTGGQSRELFF.

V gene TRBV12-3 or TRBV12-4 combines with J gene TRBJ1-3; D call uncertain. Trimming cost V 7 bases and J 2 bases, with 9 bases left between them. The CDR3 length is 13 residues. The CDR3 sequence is CASNPAPGNTIYF. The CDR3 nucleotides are TGTGCCAGCAACCCCGCACCTGGAAACACCATATATTTT.

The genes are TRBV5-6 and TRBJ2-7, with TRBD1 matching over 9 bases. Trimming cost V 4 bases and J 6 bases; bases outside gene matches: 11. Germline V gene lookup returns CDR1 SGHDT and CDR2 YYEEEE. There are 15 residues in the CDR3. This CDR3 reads CASSKIRTGAGEQYF. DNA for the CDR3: TGTGCCAGCAGCAAGATAAGGACAGGGGCGGGCGAGCAGTACTTC.

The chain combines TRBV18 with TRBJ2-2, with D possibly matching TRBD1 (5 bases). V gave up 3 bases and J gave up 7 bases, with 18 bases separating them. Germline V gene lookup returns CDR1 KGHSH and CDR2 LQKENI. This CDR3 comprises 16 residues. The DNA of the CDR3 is TGTGCCAGCTCACCTCAAGCCCGCTCAAGGGGCGGGGAGCTGTTTTTT. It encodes CASSPQARSRGGELFF.

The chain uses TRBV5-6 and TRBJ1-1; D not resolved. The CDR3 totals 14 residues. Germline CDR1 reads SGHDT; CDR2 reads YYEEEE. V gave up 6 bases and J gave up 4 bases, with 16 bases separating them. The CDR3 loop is CASTHTAPGTEAFF. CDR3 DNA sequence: TGTGCCAGCACCCACACGGCCCCCGGCACTGAAGCTTTCTTT.